This TCR beta chain was found in a study of Ad26.COV2.S vaccination and SARS-CoV-2 variants. For the study at large: Trial arm assignment for the donor was COV1001 Ad26.COV2.S. Ad26.COV2.S given intramuscularly, once or twice 56 days apart.

Comment on this clone: Its antigen is unidentified.

Losses at the gene ends were 4 bases for V and 6 bases for J; bases not matched to a gene: 8. Germline V CDR1 and CDR2: SGHTA, FQGTGA. This CDR3 spans 15 amino acids. General study points: Non-spike TCR breadth showed similarity between vaccine and placebo recipients.

The treatment denotes: 15 to 20 received Ad26.COV2.S at low or high dose, single or two shots; about 5 received placebo; per-sample allocation not given. Repertoires come from day 63 after the first vaccine or placebo injection. Whoever gave the sample was an adult aged 18-55 years in Boston. The repertoire was sequenced with immunoSEQ multiplex PCR; TCRdb's copy has only in-frame clones and lacks some. The data contain about 420,000 clones, around nine tenths of them singletons. This clonotype was obtained from a person between 18 and 65 years old who received the Ad26.COV2.S COVID-19 vaccine or a placebo. The chain joins TRBV7-3 to TRBJ1-2; TRBD1 matches at 10 bases. The sequenced sample was peripheral blood, obtained in a trial of Ad26.COV2.S vaccine versus placebo. The CDR3 loop is CASSSNPGTGDGYTF. CDR3 sequence (DNA): TGTGCCAGCAGCTCCAACCCCGGGACAGGGGATGGCTACACCTTC.